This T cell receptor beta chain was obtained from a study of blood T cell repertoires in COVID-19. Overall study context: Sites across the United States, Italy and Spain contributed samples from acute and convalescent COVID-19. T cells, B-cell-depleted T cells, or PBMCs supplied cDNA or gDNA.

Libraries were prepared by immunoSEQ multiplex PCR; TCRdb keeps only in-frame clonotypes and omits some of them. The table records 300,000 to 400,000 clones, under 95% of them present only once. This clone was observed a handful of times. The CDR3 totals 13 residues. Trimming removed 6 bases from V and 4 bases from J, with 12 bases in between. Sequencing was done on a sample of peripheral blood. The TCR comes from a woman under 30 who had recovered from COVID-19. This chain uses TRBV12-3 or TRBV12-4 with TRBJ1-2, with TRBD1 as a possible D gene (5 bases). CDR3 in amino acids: CASSPGVVYGYTF. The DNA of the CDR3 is TGTGCCAGCAGCCCGGGGGTTGTCTATGGCTACACCTTC.